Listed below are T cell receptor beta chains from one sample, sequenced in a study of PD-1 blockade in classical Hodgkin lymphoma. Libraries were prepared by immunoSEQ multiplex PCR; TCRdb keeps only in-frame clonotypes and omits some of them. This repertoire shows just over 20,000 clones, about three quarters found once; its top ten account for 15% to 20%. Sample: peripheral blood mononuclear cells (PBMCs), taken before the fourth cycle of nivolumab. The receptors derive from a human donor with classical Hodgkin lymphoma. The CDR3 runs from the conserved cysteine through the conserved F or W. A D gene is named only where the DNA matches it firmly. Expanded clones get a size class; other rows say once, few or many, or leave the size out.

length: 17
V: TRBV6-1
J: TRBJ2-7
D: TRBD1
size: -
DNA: TGTGCCAGCAGTGAAGCACCTCGGGACAGGGCTTCGGGTGAGCGGTGCTTC
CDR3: CASSEAPRDRASGERCF

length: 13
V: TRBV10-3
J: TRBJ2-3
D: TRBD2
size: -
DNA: TGTGCCACCGGAGAGGGCGGGAGTGATACGCAGTATTTT
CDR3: CATGEGGSDTQYF

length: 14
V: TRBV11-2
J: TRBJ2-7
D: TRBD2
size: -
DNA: TGTGCCAGCAGCACAGGACTAGCGTCGAACGAGCAGTACTTC
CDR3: CASSTGLASNEQYF

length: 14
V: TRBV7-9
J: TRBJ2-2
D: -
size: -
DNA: TGTGCCAGCAGCTTTGAGAGGAACACCGGGGAGCTGTTTTTT
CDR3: CASSFERNTGELFF

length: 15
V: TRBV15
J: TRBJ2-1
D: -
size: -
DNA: TGTGCCACCAGCAGAGACACTAGCTCCTACAATGAGCAGTTCTTC
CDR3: CATSRDTSSYNEQFF

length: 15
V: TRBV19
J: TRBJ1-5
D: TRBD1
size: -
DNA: TGTGCCAGTAACCCCCGAACAGGGGGAGGTCAGCCCCAGCATTTT
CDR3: CASNPRTGGGQPQHF

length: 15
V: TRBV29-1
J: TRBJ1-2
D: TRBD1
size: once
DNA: TGCAGCGTTGGCTTGGGACAGTCTGACCCATATGGCTACACCTTC
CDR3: CSVGLGQSDPYGYTF

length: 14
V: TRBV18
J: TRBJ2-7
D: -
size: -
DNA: TGTGCCAGCTCACCGGAGAGTAGTCGGGCCGAGCAGTACTTC
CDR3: CASSPESSRAEQYF

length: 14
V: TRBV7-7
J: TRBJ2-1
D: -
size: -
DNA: TGTGCCAGCAGCTTAAGTAGCGGTTACAATGAGCAGTTCTTC
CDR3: CASSLSSGYNEQFF

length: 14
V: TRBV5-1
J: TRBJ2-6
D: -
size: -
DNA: TGCGCCAGCAGCTTCTCCACCGGGGCCAACGTCCCGACTTTC
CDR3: CASSFSTGANVPTF

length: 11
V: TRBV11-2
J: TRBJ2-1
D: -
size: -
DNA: TGTGCCAGCAGCCCCGCCCGGACTCTTTTCTTC
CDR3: CASSPARTLFF

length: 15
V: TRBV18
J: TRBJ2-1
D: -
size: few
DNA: TGTGCCAGCTCACCACCTAGCGGCTCCTACAATGAGCAGTTCTTC
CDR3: CASSPPSGSYNEQFF

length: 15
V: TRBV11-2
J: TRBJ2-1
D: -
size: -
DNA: TGTGCCAGCAGCTTAGTTCCAGGGTACCACAATGAGCAGTTCTTC
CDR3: CASSLVPGYHNEQFF

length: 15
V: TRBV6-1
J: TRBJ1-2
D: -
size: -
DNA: TGTGCCAGCAGTGAATGGGTAGCCGCCAACTATGGCTACACCTTC
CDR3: CASSEWVAANYGYTF

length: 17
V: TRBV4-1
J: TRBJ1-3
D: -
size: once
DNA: TGCGCCAGCAGCCAAGATTCCGGACTCATCTCTGGAAACACCATATATTTT
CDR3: CASSQDSGLISGNTIYF

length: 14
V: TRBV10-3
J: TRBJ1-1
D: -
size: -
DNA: TGTGCCATCAGGACCGGACAGATGAACACTGAAGCTTTCTTT
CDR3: CAIRTGQMNTEAFF

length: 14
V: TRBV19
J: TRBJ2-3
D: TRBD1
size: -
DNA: TGTGCCAGTAGCGCCCGACAGGGGGGAGATACGCAGTATTTT
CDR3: CASSARQGGDTQYF

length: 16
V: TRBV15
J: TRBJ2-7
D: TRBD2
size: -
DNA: TGTGCCACCAGCAGAGTGCGGGAGGGCCTAAGAAACGAGCAGTACTTC
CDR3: CATSRVREGLRNEQYF

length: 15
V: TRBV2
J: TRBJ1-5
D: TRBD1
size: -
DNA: TGTGCCAGCAGAACGGGACAGGGCGACAATCAGCCCCAGCATTTT
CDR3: CASRTGQGDNQPQHF

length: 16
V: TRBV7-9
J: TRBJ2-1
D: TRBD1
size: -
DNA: TGTGCCAGCAGCTCAGGGACAGGGGGCGCGGTGGATGAGCAGTTCTTC
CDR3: CASSSGTGGAVDEQFF

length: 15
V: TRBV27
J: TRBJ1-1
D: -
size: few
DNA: TGTGCCAGCAGTAGTTCGCAGGCCTCGAGCACTGAAGCTTTCTTT
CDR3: CASSSSQASSTEAFF

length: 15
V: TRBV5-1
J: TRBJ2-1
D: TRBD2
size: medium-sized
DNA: TGCGCCAGCAGCTTGGTCGCGGGAGAGTTCAATGAGCAGTTCTTC
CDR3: CASSLVAGEFNEQFF

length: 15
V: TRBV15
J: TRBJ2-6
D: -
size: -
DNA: TGTGCCACCAGCAGCTGGACAACTGGGGCCAACGTCCTGACTTTC
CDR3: CATSSWTTGANVLTF

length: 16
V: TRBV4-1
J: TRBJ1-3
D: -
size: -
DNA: TGCGCCAGCAGCCAAACCGACCATAGCTCTGGAAACACCATATATTTT
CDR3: CASSQTDHSSGNTIYF

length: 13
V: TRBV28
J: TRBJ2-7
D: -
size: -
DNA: TGTGCCAGCAACGGAGGATCCTCCTACGAGCAGTACTTC
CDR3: CASNGGSSYEQYF

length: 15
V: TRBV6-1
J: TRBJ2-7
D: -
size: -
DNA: TGTGCCACAAAGGGGGACGCCGCGGGCTTCGGGGAGCAGTACTTC
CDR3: CATKGDAAGFGEQYF

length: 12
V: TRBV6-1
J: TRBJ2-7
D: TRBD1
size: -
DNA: TGTGCCACGATAGGACAGGGGGTCGAGCAGTACTTC
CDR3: CATIGQGVEQYF

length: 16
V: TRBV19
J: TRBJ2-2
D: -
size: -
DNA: TGTGCCAGTACCATGGGGGCAGGAGCCAACACCGGGGAGCTGTTTTTT
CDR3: CASTMGAGANTGELFF

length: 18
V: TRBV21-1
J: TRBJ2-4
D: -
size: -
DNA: TGTGCCAGCAGCAAAGCCAGGGACAGGGGGGGTAAAGGGAACATTCAGTACTTC
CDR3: CASSKARDRGGKGNIQYF

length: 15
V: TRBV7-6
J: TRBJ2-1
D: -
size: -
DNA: TGTGCCAGCAGCTTAGCCCTAGCGCGATACAATGAGCAGTTCTTC
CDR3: CASSLALARYNEQFF

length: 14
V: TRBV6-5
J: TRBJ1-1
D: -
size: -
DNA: TGTGCCAGCAGAGAGGGAAACATGAACACTGAAGCTTTCTTT
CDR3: CASREGNMNTEAFF

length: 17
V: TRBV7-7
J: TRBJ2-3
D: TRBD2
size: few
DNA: TGTGCCAGCAGCTTAGTGGCTAGCGGGAGGGTAGCAGATACGCAGTATTTT
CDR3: CASSLVASGRVADTQYF

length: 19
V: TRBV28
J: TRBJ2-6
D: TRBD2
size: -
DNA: TGTGCCAGCAGTTACCTTGGGACTAGCGGGAGGTCTGGGGCCAACGTCCTGACTTTC
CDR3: CASSYLGTSGRSGANVLTF

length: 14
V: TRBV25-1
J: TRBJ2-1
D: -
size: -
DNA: TGTGCCAGCAGTATCCCCCGGCAGGACAATGAGCAGTTCTTC
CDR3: CASSIPRQDNEQFF

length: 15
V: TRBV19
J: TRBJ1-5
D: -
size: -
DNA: TGTGCCAGTAGTATGGACAGCTATAGCAATCAGCCCCAGCATTTT
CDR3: CASSMDSYSNQPQHF

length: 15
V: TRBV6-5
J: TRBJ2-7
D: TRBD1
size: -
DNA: TGTGCCAGCAGTCCCACAGGGGGTAGCTCCTACGAGCAGTACTTC
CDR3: CASSPTGGSSYEQYF

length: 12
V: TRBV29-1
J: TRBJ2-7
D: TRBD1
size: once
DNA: TGCAGCGTGGGGACAGGGGTATACGAGCAGTACTTC
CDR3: CSVGTGVYEQYF

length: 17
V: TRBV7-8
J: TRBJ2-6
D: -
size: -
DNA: TGTGCCAGCAGCCAGGGTTACCCACAAAGTCGGGCCAACGTCCTGACTTTC
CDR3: CASSQGYPQSRANVLTF

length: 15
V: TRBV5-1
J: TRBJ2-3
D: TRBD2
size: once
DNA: TGCGCCAGCAGCCGACTAGCGGAACTCACAGATACGCAGTATTTT
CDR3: CASSRLAELTDTQYF

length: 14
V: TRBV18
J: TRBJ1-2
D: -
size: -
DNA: TGTGCCAGCTCACCACCCGGCACCGACTATGGCTACACCTTC
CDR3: CASSPPGTDYGYTF

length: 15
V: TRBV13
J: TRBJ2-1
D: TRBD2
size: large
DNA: TGTGCCAGCAGCATACAGGGACTAGCATACAATGAGCAGTTCTTC
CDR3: CASSIQGLAYNEQFF

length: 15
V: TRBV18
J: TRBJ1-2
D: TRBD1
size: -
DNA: TGTGCCAGCTCACCACCTGACAGGGGATTTTATGGCTACACCTTC
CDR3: CASSPPDRGFYGYTF

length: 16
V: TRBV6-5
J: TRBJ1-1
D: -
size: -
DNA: TGTGCCAGCAGTTACTCCCGAGGACGTTTGAACACTGAAGCTTTCTTT
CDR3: CASSYSRGRLNTEAFF

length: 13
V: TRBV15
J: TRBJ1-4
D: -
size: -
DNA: TGTGCCACCAGCATGGACCCTAATGAAAAACTGTTTTTT
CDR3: CATSMDPNEKLFF

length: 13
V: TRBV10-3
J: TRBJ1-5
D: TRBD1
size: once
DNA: TGTGCCATCAGTGAGGGACAGGGACAGCCCCAGCATTTT
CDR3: CAISEGQGQPQHF

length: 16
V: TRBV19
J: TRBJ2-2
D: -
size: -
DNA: TGTGCCAGTAGTCGAACTCGGGCATTGAACACCGGGGAGCTGTTTTTT
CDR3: CASSRTRALNTGELFF

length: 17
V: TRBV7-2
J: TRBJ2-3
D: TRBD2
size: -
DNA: TGTGCCAGCAGCTTAGGTACTAGCGGGACCATCACAGATACGCAGTATTTT
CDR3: CASSLGTSGTITDTQYF

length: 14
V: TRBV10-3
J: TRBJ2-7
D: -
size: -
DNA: TGTGCCATCAATGAAGACAGTTACTCCTACGAGCAGTACTTC
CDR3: CAINEDSYSYEQYF

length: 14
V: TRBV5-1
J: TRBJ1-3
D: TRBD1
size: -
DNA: TGCGCCAGCAGCGGGGGACAGGGGGCGAACACCATATATTTT
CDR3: CASSGGQGANTIYF

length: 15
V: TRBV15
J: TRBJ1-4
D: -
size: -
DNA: TGTGCCACCAGCAGCGGTAAGGACGGAATACAGAAACTGTTTTTT
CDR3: CATSSGKDGIQKLFF

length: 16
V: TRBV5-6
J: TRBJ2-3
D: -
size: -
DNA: TGTGCCAGCAGCCTGAGGGTGGCGACGAGTTTGGATACGCAGTATTTT
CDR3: CASSLRVATSLDTQYF

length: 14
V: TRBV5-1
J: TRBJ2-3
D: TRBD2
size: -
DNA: TGCGCCACGAGACTAGCGGGAGCCATTGATACGCAGTATTTT
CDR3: CATRLAGAIDTQYF

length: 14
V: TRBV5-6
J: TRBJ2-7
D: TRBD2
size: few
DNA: TGTGCCAGCAGCTTGAGCGGGGGGACCTACGAGCAGTACTTC
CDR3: CASSLSGGTYEQYF

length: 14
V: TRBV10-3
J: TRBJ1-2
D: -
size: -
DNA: TGTGCCATCAGTGGATGGGGAGCTAACTATGGCTACACCTTC
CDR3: CAISGWGANYGYTF